A single sample is the source of the 18 T cell receptor beta chains below, sequenced in a study of blood T cell repertoires in COVID-19. The assay was immunoSEQ multiplex PCR, and TCRdb's table has in-frame clones only and misses some. The sample includes 65,000 to 85,000 clones, 80% to 90% of them seen just once. Sequenced: peripheral blood. The source is a woman between 18 and 29 years old with acute or convalescent COVID-19.

The table lists this clone with a count of one. V and J are TRBV5-1 and TRBJ2-3; 11 nucleotides line up with TRBD2. Germline CDR1 is SGHRS and CDR2 is YFSETQ. With 0 bases clipped from V and 4 bases from J, the junction kept 4 bases outside the gene matches. This CDR3 region has 16 residues. The CDR3 region has the DNA TGCGCCAGCAGCTTGGCACCTAGCGGGAGGTCAGATACGCAGTATTTT. Encoded protein: CASSLAPSGRSDTQYF.

V usage is TRBV6-2 or TRBV6-3 and J usage is TRBJ1-5, with 7 bases identical to TRBD1. This CDR3 region has 19 residues. Germline V gene data show CDR1 as MNHEY and CDR2 as SVGEGT. With V trimmed by 4 bases and J by 0 bases, 15 bases remained unmatched. The CDR3 bases are TGTGCCAGCAGTTCGAGGACAGGACCACTCCCCTATAGCAATCAGCCCCAGCATTTT. Its protein is CASSSRTGPLPYSNQPQHF.

The chain joins TRBV6-5 to TRBJ2-2, with 10 bases that match TRBD1. Unmatched junction bases numbered 6, after V lost 6 bases and J lost 5 bases. Germline CDR1 is MNHEY and CDR2 is SVGAGI. This CDR3 is 15 amino acids long. CDR3 residues: CASRDRGRGTGELFF. The CDR3 DNA follows: TGTGCCAGCAGAGACAGGGGGCGCGGGACCGGGGAGCTGTTTTTT.

This chain connects TRBV3-1 (or the pseudogene TRBV3-2) to TRBJ1-6; D is possibly TRBD1 (6 bases). Germline CDR1 reads LGHDT; CDR2 reads YNNKEL (reference sequence). Trimming left V 2 bases short and J 14 bases short, with 25 bases between. The CDR3 runs 17 residues. The CDR3 DNA follows: TGTGCCAGCAGCCAAAGGGTTTTGAACAGGCCCCAGGGGACCCTCCACTTT. As protein: CASSQRVLNRPQGTLHF.

J is TRBJ1-2 and V is TRBV28; no definite D call. The germline CDR1 and CDR2 sequences are MDHEN and SYDVKM. CDR3 length: 11 residues. V lost 5 bases and J lost 5, with 6 bases in between. CDR3 DNA: TGTGCCAGCAGTCCCGGGTATGGCTACACCTTC. Amino acid sequence: CASSPGYGYTF.

The J gene is TRBJ1-2, the V gene TRBV7-9; no clear D. This CDR3 is 13 amino acids long. Germline CDR1 reads SEHNR; CDR2 reads FQNEAQ (reference sequence). Trimming took 3 bases from V and 0 from J, leaving 5 bases between them. The CDR3: CASSLASNYGYTF. The CDR3 bases are TGTGCCAGCAGCTTGGCATCTAACTATGGCTACACCTTC.

The V gene is TRBV15, the J gene TRBJ1-2, with a tentative D call TRBD1 (5 bases). The germline V gene has CDR1 LNHNV and CDR2 YYDKDF (reference sequence). V dropped 2 bases and J dropped 7 bases, with 20 bases sitting between them. CDR3 length: 16 residues. The CDR3 reads CATSRPPGLSKFGYTF. In DNA form, the CDR3 reads TGTGCCACCAGCAGACCTCCGGGACTTAGCAAATTTGGCTACACCTTC.

This rearrangement joins TRBV7-2 to TRBJ2-7; TRBD2 aligns across 14 bases. The CDR3 consists of 19 residues. In germline, CDR1 is SGHTA, CDR2 FQGNSA. V lost 1 base and J lost 2; bases outside the gene matches: 10. The chain's CDR3 is CASSLDPPGLAGATYEQYF. The CDR3 nucleotides are TGTGCCAGCAGCTTAGACCCACCGGGACTAGCGGGGGCCACCTACGAGCAGTACTTC.

The rearrangement links TRBV18 to TRBJ2-2, with 7 bases fitting TRBD1. V was pared by 4 bases and J by 2 bases, with 1 base of the junction left unmatched. This CDR3 comprises 14 residues. Per germline, CDR1 KGHSH and CDR2 LQKENI. The CDR3 here is CASSRDSNTGELFF. CDR3 nucleotides: TGTGCCAGCTCACGGGACAGCAACACCGGGGAGCTGTTTTTT.

This rearrangement joins TRBV4-2 to TRBJ2-2; 7 bases are shared with TRBD1. The CDR3 contains 15 residues. Per germline, CDR1 LGHNA and CDR2 YNFKEQ. The V gene end was trimmed by 1 base and the J gene end by 3 bases; junction bases not matched to a gene: 2. Here the CDR3 DNA reads TGTGCCAGCAGCCAAGGGGACAGCCACACCGGGGAGCTGTTTTTT. Amino acid sequence: CASSQGDSHTGELFF.

The chain has TRBV18 and TRBJ2-7; the D gene is possibly TRBD2 (5 bases). Trimming took off 5 bases at V and 2 bases at J, with 10 bases between the two ends. Germline CDR1 and CDR2: KGHSH and LQKENI. This CDR3 is 13 amino acids long. The CDR3: CASSLGATYEQYF. The CDR3 nucleotides are TGTGCCAGCTCATTGGGAGCTACCTACGAGCAGTACTTC. Full variable domain (remainder filled in from reference TRBV18 and TRBJ2-7): NAGVMQNPRHLVRRRGQEARLRCSPMKGHSHVYWYRQLPEEGLKFMVYLQKENIIDESGMPKERFSAEFPKEGPSILRIQQVVRGDSAAYFCASSLGATYEQYFGPGTRLTVT.

This sequence joins TRBV20-1 and TRBJ2-1, with D uncertain. The CDR3 runs to 9 residues. V lost 5 bases and J lost 9, with 5 bases in between. Germline values: CDR1 DFQATT, CDR2 SNEGSKA (reference sequence). The CDR3 region has the DNA TGCAGTGCTGGCTTTGAGCAGTTCTTC. This encodes CSAGFEQFF.

The V gene is TRBV28, the J gene TRBJ1-4, with TRBD1 identical over 9 bases. This CDR3 has 15 residues. Germline trimming cut 6 bases from V and 10 bases from J; bases unmatched to any gene: 12. The germline CDR1 and CDR2 sequences are MDHEN and SYDVKM. For the CDR3, the DNA is TGTGCCAGCAGCCCTACCGGGACAGGGTATGGAAAACTGTTTTTT. It codes for CASSPTGTGYGKLFF.

This chain's CDR3 is CASSGDRGTEAFF. The CDR3, as DNA: TGTGCCAGCAGTGGCGACAGGGGCACTGAAGCTTTCTTT. The gene calls are TRBV2 and TRBJ1-1, with 8 bases that match TRBD1. The length of the CDR3 is 13 residues. In germline, CDR1 is SNHLY, CDR2 FYNNEI. V lost 4 bases, J lost 4 bases, and 2 bases stayed unmatched.

The chain is built from TRBV4-1 and TRBJ1-1; D not resolved. V was cut by 0 bases and J by 8 bases, with 10 bases left in between. The CDR3 is made up of 13 amino acids. CDR1 is MGHRA, CDR2 YSYEKL, per germline. CDR3 DNA sequence: TGCGCCAGCAGCCAAGAGGAGGAAAGCGAAGCTTTCTTT. Its protein is CASSQEEESEAFF.

This clone has only one observation. V gene TRBV13 combines with J gene TRBJ2-3; 7 nucleotides align to TRBD2. The CDR3 loop spans 16 amino acids. Germline lookup yields CDR1 PRHDT and CDR2 FYEKMQ (reference sequence). V was pared by 5 bases and J by 0 bases, with 8 bases of the junction left unmatched. The CDR3 DNA follows: TGTGCCAGCAGCAACCGCGGGGGTCCTAGCACAGATACGCAGTATTTT. This codes for CASSNRGGPSTDTQYF.

This chain uses TRBV11-2 with TRBJ2-3; 9 bases align to TRBD2. In germline, CDR1 is SGHAT, CDR2 FQNNGV. The CDR3 contains 15 residues. Trimming at V came to 0 bases and at J to 4 bases, leaving 2 bases not matched to a gene. CDR3 sequence reads: CASSLDGLASDTQYF. CDR3 nucleotides: TGTGCCAGCAGCTTAGACGGACTAGCGTCAGATACGCAGTATTTT.

The chain links TRBV19 to TRBJ2-1, with D possibly matching TRBD1 (6 bases). CDR1 is LNHDA, CDR2 SQIVND, per germline (reference sequence). The CDR3 has 13 residues. Trimming cost V 5 bases and J 5 bases, with 10 bases left between them. The CDR3 DNA is TGTGCCAGTAGTCCCGGGACAAACAATGAGCAGTTCTTC. It specifies CASSPGTNNEQFF.